This T cell receptor (beta chain) was sequenced in a study of blood T cell repertoires in COVID-19 (dated by TCRdb to between 2020 and 2021). Study-level background: Collaborator samples came from the United States, Italy and Spain and covered acute and convalescent phases of COVID-19. A de-identified subject ID, COVID-19 status, age in years and sex were almost always included in the sample metadata. The dataset comprised deeply sampled blood TCRbeta repertoires from subjects exposed to, actively infected with, or recovered from COVID-19. The samples were drawn from the first 160 participants of the ongoing ImmuneRACE study and from about 1,200 subjects provided by 6 global collaborators. The material from the prospective study consisted of cDNA or gDNA derived from T cells, B-cell-depleted T cells, or PBMCs. Where available, HLA class I and class II types were obtained from metadata supplied by the sample provider rather than from assay-based typing. The repertoires were released in a freely available public database meant as a resource for research on the immune response to SARS-CoV-2. General conclusions and limits of the study: The quantity of clinical and demographic metadata differed by source and by participant and was supplied without curation.

Trimming removed 5 bases from V and 2 bases from J; the gene matches leave 7 bases unexplained. In the germline V gene (reference sequence), CDR1 corresponds to LNHDA and CDR2 to SQIVND. CDR3 length: 16 amino acids, cysteine to phenylalanine. Just CDR3 DNA is preserved here, 48 bases in frame from base 1. Whole blood was collected in K2EDTA tubes by collaborating institutions according to the institutions' own protocols. For TCRbeta analysis, collaborators shipped samples as frozen whole blood, isolated PBMCs, or DNA extracted from either of those sample types. Concerning this clone itself: It lacks a known antigen. Per-base qualities were not stored, and no clone one base away is much larger.

TCRbeta CDR3 regions were amplified from genomic DNA by means of the immunoSEQ Assay, a bias-controlled multiplex PCR. In the authors' own workflow: The number of nucleated cells in each sample was estimated by amplification of reference gene primers within the assay. Sequence reads were collapsed and filtered to measure the absolute abundance of every unique TCRbeta CDR3 rearrangement. Productive Simpson clonality was computed per sample as the square root of Simpson's diversity index over productive rearrangements. The table was pulled from immuneACCESS by TCRdb, which kept in-frame rearrangements only. Such tables lose some clones; where checked, under half of the loss comes from unresolved V genes, and the rest has no known cause. The V and J calls and clone size come from that table; D and trimming were worked out from the DNA. A total of a few hundred thousand clones appear in this sample, under 90% of them only once. The ten biggest clones cover approximately 9% of the sample.

Recombination linked TRBV19 to TRBJ1-5; 9 middle bases align to TRBD1. Sequencing was carried out using peripheral blood. This receptor was taken from a human donor in a cohort sampled during active COVID-19. In nucleotides, the sequence is TGTGCCAGTAGTCGTTCCCGGACAGGGGGCAATCAGCCCCAGCATTTT. This yields the protein CASSRSRTGGNQPQHF.